One and the same sample provided the 14 T cell receptor beta chains below, sequenced in a study of cytomegalovirus exposure and HLA in healthy donors. The PCR used 60 Vbeta and 13 Jbeta primers. Some clones are missing from TCRdb's copy, which holds only in-frame ones; the method was immunoSEQ multiplex PCR. Of roughly 150,000 clones in the sample, around 10% were seen once. Input material: PBMCs. The source of these receptors is a man over 45 in good health and CMV-seronegative.

There are a few counts of this clone. V gene TRBV28 combines with J gene TRBJ2-7; 10 positions agree with TRBD2. CDR3 length: 13 residues. Trimming cost V 10 bases and J 6 bases; bases outside gene matches: 9. Germline CDR1 MDHEN, CDR2 SYDVKM. Written as DNA, the CDR3 is TGTGCCACAGTAGCGGGAGGCCGCCGCGAGCAGTACTTC. Translating it yields CATVAGGRREQYF.

This clone has just a few counts. The chain employs TRBV30 and TRBJ1-4, with 8 bases lining up with TRBD1. Per the germline V gene, CDR1 is GTSNPN and CDR2 is SVGIG (reference sequence). The CDR3 is 17 residues long. V shed 3 bases and J 0 bases; nucleotides not matched to a gene: 9. The CDR3 DNA sequence: TGTGCCTGGAGCCCTGACAGGGGCGACCCAACTAATGAAAAACTGTTTTTT. It specifies CAWSPDRGDPTNEKLFF.

The chain joins TRBV11-2 to TRBJ1-4, with 7 bases matching TRBD1. Looked up from germline, CDR1 is SGHAT and CDR2 is FQNNGV. J gave up 7 bases and V 4 bases, and 15 bases lay outside the gene matches. The CDR3 sequence is 17 residues long. The CDR3 DNA reads TGTGCCAGCAGCTCGACTAAAGGAGTGGCAGGGGGTGAAAAACTGTTTTTT. It encodes CASSSTKGVAGGEKLFF.

This clone was seen more than once but under ten times. J is TRBJ1-4 and V is TRBV5-6, with 7 nucleotides matching TRBD1. The CDR3 has 16 amino acids. Trimming took 4 bases from V and 3 from J; bases not matched to a gene: 9. Germline V CDR1 and CDR2: SGHDT, YYEEEE. The CDR3 region is CASSHTGVRANEKLFF. Here the CDR3 DNA reads TGTGCCAGCAGCCATACAGGGGTTCGTGCTAATGAAAAACTGTTTTTT.

This chain uses TRBV19 with TRBJ1-1, with D possibly matching TRBD1 (6 bases). The germline V gene has CDR1 LNHDA and CDR2 SQIVND (reference sequence). Trimming removed 10 bases from V and 1 base from J, with 22 bases in between. The CDR3 loop spans 16 amino acids. The CDR3 DNA is TGTGCCACAGAGGCCCAGGGGTACAGAAGGAACACTGAAGCTTTCTTT. It yields the protein CATEAQGYRRNTEAFF.

This chain uses TRBV4-1 with TRBJ1-2; D possibly corresponds to TRBD1 (6 bases). CDR3 size: 16 residues. The germline CDR1 and CDR2 sequences are MGHRA and YSYEKL. V shed 0 bases and J shed 4 bases, with 15 bases lying between them. The CDR3 protein is CASSQEGDKRLYGYTF. The CDR3, as DNA: TGCGCCAGCAGCCAAGAGGGGGACAAGCGACTCTATGGCTACACCTTC.

This chain links TRBV7-9 with TRBJ2-5; TRBD2 matches at 10 bases. V lost 5 bases to trimming and J lost 5 bases; unmatched junction nucleotides: 8. Germline CDR1 reads SEHNR; CDR2 reads FQNEAQ (reference sequence). This CDR3 has 15 amino acids. CDR3 sequence (DNA): TGTGCCAGCAGCATCAGCGGGGGGGCCGGGGAGACCCAGTACTTC. It encodes CASSISGGAGETQYF.

The chain links TRBV29-1 to TRBJ2-1; TRBD1 aligns across 11 bases. Germline V gene lookup returns CDR1 SQVTM and CDR2 ANQGSEA. The CDR3 covers 16 residues. Trimming took 6 bases from V and 3 from J; bases not matched to a gene: 10. In nucleotides, the CDR3 is TGCAGCGTAACCAGCGGACAGGGGGCTCTCTACAATGAGCAGTTCTTC. This gives the protein CSVTSGQGALYNEQFF.

J is TRBJ2-7 and V is TRBV5-8, with D possibly matching TRBD2 (7 bases). From germline, CDR1 is SGHTS and CDR2 YDEGEE. V gave up 2 bases and J gave up 6 bases, with 18 bases separating them. There are 15 residues in the CDR3. The CDR3: CASSFKSSGGGEQYF. CDR3 DNA sequence: TGTGCCAGCAGCTTTAAGTCTAGCGGAGGGGGCGAGCAGTACTTC.

V is TRBV5-1 and J is TRBJ2-5; 9 bases agree with TRBD2. The length of the CDR3 is 17 residues. CDR1 is SGHRS and CDR2 is YFSETQ in the germline V gene. Trimming at V came to 0 bases and at J to 1 base, leaving 7 bases not matched to a gene. CDR3 sequence reads: CASSLGILAGTQETQYF. DNA of the CDR3: TGCGCCAGCAGCTTGGGGATCCTAGCGGGGACCCAAGAGACCCAGTACTTC.

The chain recombines TRBV7-2 with TRBJ1-1; possibly TRBD1 for D (5 bases). Germline-derived CDR1 and CDR2 are SGHTA and FQGNSA. The CDR3 consists of 14 residues. V dropped 1 base and J dropped 2 bases, with 8 bases sitting between them. The CDR3 reads CASSLGGANTEAFF. The CDR3 nucleotides are TGTGCCAGCAGCTTAGGGGGCGCTAACACTGAAGCTTTCTTT.

The chain is built from TRBV5-8 and TRBJ2-3; tentatively, D is TRBD1 (5 bases). V was cut by 1 base and J by 4 bases, with 7 bases left in between. The V gene's germline CDR1 is SGHTS and CDR2 YDEGEE. The CDR3 runs 13 residues. CDR3 protein: CASSLRGPDTQYF. CDR3 nucleotide sequence: TGTGCCAGCAGCTTGAGGGGTCCAGATACGCAGTATTTT.

Turning to this clone: Other DNA variants within this sample encode the same CDR3. The chain links TRBV11-3 to TRBJ1-1; D ambiguous. The CDR3 totals 13 residues. V was cut by 1 base and J by 2 bases, with 5 bases left in between. The germline V gene encodes CDR1 SGHNT and CDR2 YENEEA. DNA of the CDR3: TGTGCCAGCAGCTTAGGAGGAAACACTGAAGCTTTCTTT. Amino acids: CASSLGGNTEAFF.

V is TRBV28 and J is TRBJ2-3; 10 positions match TRBD1. This CDR3 is 15 amino acids long. Germline loops: CDR1 MDHEN, CDR2 SYDVKM. J was trimmed by 4 bases and V by 5 bases; bases with no gene match: 6. The CDR3 protein is CASSRAGTGADTQYF. In DNA form, the CDR3 reads TGTGCCAGCAGTCGTGCCGGGACAGGGGCAGATACGCAGTATTTT. Together with reference TRBV28 and TRBJ2-3, the CDR3 gives the full variable domain: DVKVTQSSRYLVKRTGEKVFLECVQDMDHENMFWYRQDPGLGLRLIYFSYDVKMKEKGDIPEGYSVSREKKERFSLILESASTNQTSMYLCASSRAGTGADTQYFGPGTRLTVL.